Detailed here is one TCR beta chain. This sample was included in a study of T cell changes during pregnancy in multiple sclerosis. Using immunoSEQ multiplex PCR, the repertoire was profiled, and TCRdb retains in-frame clones only, with some absent. The sample has around 40,000 clones, about 90% seen once; the top ten hold roughly 0.72%. This specimen was CD4+ T cells from peripheral blood mononuclear cells, taken in the third trimester of pregnancy. This TCR derives from a female donor with multiple sclerosis, enrolled in a pregnancy study.

The CDR3 region has the DNA TGCGCCAGCAGCTTTCTAGCGGGAGACCAAGAGACCCAGTACTTC. It encodes CASSFLAGDQETQYF. V gene TRBV5-1 combines with J gene TRBJ2-5; 10 bases are a match to TRBD2. Germline CDR1 is SGHRS and CDR2 is YFSETQ. The CDR3 loop spans 15 amino acids. V lost 2 bases and J lost 0; bases outside the gene matches: 1. The complete variable domain, with remaining parts taken from reference TRBV5-1 and TRBJ2-5, reads KAGVTQTPRYLIKTRGQQVTLSCSPISGHRSVSWYQQTPGQGLQFLFEYFSETQRNKGNFPGRFSGRQFSNSRSEMNVSTLELGDSALYLCASSFLAGDQETQYFGPGTRLLVL.